The T cell receptor beta chain described here comes from a study of beta chain features in type 1 diabetes. Study findings and constraints: More deletions and fewer insertions at VDJ junctions were found in patients with type 1 diabetes. Any HLA type influence on TCRB rearrangement was left unresolved here. People with Type 1 diabetes carried modestly yet significantly shorter TCRB CDR3s in all four CD4+ subsets.

Reverse transcription of all isolated RNA meant that expressed TCRB transcripts were sequenced. Clones were read by immunoSEQ multiplex PCR, and TCRdb kept only the in-frame ones, dropping some. There are about 340,000 clones in the sample; less than 15% occur only once, and roughly 0.015% lies in the top ten. Researchers reported sorting CD4+ naive, central memory, regulatory and stem cell-like memory cells via CD45RO/CCR7/CD25/CD127/CD95/CD27. As to this clone: Its cognate antigen is unknown.

Sequencing was carried out using naive CD4+ T cells from blood. The receptor comes from a woman aged 18 to 35 with type 1 diabetes.

CDR3: CASRTGNGNTEAFF. In nucleotides, the CDR3 is TGTGCCAGCAGGACGGGAAACGGGAACACTGAAGCTTTCTTT. The chain couples TRBV2 to TRBJ1-1; no firm D call. The V and J ends lost 6 bases and 1 base respectively, with 12 bases between them. Germline V lookup: CDR1 SNHLY, CDR2 FYNNEI. The CDR3 covers 14 residues.